Listed below are T cell receptor beta chains from one sample, sequenced in a study of CD8 T cells in ankylosing spondylitis. Using its own MiXCR run on the 5' RACE reads, TCRdb lists one record per CDR3 protein. The sample has around 210,000 distinct CDR3 sequences; roughly 8.2% are singletons. The sequencing input was blood, either unsorted or a sorted T cell fraction (not recorded which). The receptor set was obtained from a female donor with ankylosing spondylitis or in good health (not recorded which). The CDR3 runs from the conserved cysteine through the conserved F or W. A D gene is named only where the DNA matches it firmly. A clone size is listed for some rows: how often the clone was seen (once, few, many), or a class if it is expanded.

j_call v_call d_call clone_size cdr3_nt cdr3_aa
TRBJ2-1 TRBV4-3 . many TGCGCCAGCAGCGCTAGCATGGGCTCCTACAATGAGCAGTTCTTC CASSASMGSYNEQFF
TRBJ2-5 TRBV12-3/TRBV12-4 . many TGTGCCAGCAGCCACAAAGAGACCCAGTACTTC CASSHKETQYF
TRBJ1-1 TRBV29-1 TRBD1 many TGCAGCGTTGCACAGGGGGCTTCTGAAGCTTTCTTT CSVAQGASEAFF
TRBJ1-4 TRBV25-1 TRBD1 many TGTGCCAGCAGTGAAGGACAGGGGGGAGAGAAACTGTTTTTT CASSEGQGGEKLFF
TRBJ1-2 TRBV11-2 . few TGTGCCAGCAGCTTAGGAGGGGAAGGATACGGCTACACCTTC CASSLGGEGYGYTF
TRBJ2-2 TRBV21-1 . many TGTGCCAGCCGGGACAGGGGGCTCGGGGAGCTGTTTTTT CASRDRGLGELFF
TRBJ2-5 TRBV7-2 . many TGTGCCAGCAGCCCACCGAATCGCGGGAAGACCCAGTACTTC CASSPPNRGKTQYF
TRBJ2-1 TRBV6-4 . few TGTGCCAGCACCAGACGGGGGTGGGAGCAGTTCTTC CASTRRGWEQFF
TRBJ2-7 TRBV6-1 TRBD2 many TGTGCCAGCGGGAAGGGGTCAGCGGGAGGATTCCCCTACGAGCAGTACTTC CASGKGSAGGFPYEQYF
TRBJ2-5 TRBV7-2 . few TGTGCCAGCAGCTTATTGGCGGGACATCAAGAGACCCAGTACTTC CASSLLAGHQETQYF
TRBJ2-2 TRBV7-2 . . TGTGCCAGCAGCGGTAGGGCCGTAAACACCGGGGAGCTGTTTTTT CASSGRAVNTGELFF
TRBJ2-1 TRBV9 TRBD2 many TGTGCCAGCAGTGATACACTAGCGGATTACAATGAGCAGTTCTTC CASSDTLADYNEQFF
TRBJ2-3 TRBV5-1 TRBD1 many TGCGCCAGCAGCTTTTCGGGACAGTCCACAGATACGCAGTATTTT CASSFSGQSTDTQYF
TRBJ2-7 TRBV7-8 . many TGTGCCAGCAGCCGAGGGGGGCAAGGGGAGCAGTACTTC CASSRGGQGEQYF
TRBJ1-4 TRBV9 . many TGTGCCAGCAGCCCCGGACCAACTAATGAAAAACTGTTTTTT CASSPGPTNEKLFF
TRBJ2-2 TRBV19 . . TGTGCCAGTAGTACACGGGTTAACACCAGGGAGCTGTTTTTT CASSTRVNTRELFF
TRBJ2-3 TRBV20-1 TRBD2 many TGCAGTGCTCGACCAGCCCGGGGACTAGCTACAGATACGCAGTATTTT CSARPARGLATDTQYF
TRBJ1-2 TRBV7-2 . many TGTGCCAGCAGCTTAGCACAGTCCTATGGCTACACCTTC CASSLAQSYGYTF
TRBJ2-7 TRBV29-1 TRBD1 many TGCAGCGTCCGCGCAGGGGGAACCTACGAGCAGTACTTC CSVRAGGTYEQYF
TRBJ2-1 TRBV7-2 . many TGTGCCAGCAGTTTCAGCGGATTCTCCTACAATGAGCAGTTCTTC CASSFSGFSYNEQFF
TRBJ2-2 TRBV27 . many TGTGCCAGCAGTCACAACCTCAACCTATTGAACACCGGGGAGCTGTTTTTT CASSHNLNLLNTGELFF
TRBJ1-4 TRBV6-1 . many TGTGCCAGCAGGGAGTCAGACGGGGATGAAAAACTGTTTTTT CASRESDGDEKLFF
TRBJ1-5 TRBV28 . many TGTGCCAGCAGTTTTCCGGTTAGTAGCAATCAGCCCCAGCATTTT CASSFPVSSNQPQHF
TRBJ2-7 TRBV20-1 . many TGCAGTGCCATCGAGCCCGGGGGTAGCCACGAGCAGTACTTC CSAIEPGGSHEQYF
TRBJ2-1 TRBV9 TRBD1 many TGTGCCAGCAGCGTAGATACAGGGGGCTTCTACAATGAGCAGTTCTTC CASSVDTGGFYNEQFF